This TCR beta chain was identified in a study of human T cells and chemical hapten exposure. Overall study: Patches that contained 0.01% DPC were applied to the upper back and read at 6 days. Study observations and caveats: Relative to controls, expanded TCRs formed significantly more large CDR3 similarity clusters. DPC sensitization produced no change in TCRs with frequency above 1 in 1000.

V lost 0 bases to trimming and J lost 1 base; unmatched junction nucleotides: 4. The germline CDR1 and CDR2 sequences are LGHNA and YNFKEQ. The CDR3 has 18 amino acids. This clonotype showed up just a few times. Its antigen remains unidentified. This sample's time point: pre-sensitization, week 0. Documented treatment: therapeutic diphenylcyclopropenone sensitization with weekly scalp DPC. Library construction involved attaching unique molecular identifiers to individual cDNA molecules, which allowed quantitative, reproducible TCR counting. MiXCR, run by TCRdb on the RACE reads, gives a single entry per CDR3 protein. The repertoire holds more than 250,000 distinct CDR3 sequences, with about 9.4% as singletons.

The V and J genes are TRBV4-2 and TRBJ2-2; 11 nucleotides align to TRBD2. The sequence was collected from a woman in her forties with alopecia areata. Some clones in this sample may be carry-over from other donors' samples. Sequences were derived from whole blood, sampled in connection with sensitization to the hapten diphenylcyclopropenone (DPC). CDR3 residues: CASSQESTSGMNTGELFF. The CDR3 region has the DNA TGTGCCAGCAGCCAAGAATCGACTAGCGGGATGAACACCGGGGAGCTGTTTTTT.